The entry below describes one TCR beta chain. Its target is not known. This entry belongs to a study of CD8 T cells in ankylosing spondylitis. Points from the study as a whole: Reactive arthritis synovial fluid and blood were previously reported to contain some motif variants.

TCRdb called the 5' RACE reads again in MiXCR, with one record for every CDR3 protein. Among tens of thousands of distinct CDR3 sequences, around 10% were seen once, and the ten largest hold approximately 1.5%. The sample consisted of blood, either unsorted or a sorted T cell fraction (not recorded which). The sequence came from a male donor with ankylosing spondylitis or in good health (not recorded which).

CDR3 amino acids: CASSPGTGRTGELFF. Here the CDR3 DNA reads TGTGCCAGCAGCCCCGGGACAGGGAGAACCGGGGAGCTGTTTTTT. This chain connects TRBV11-3 to TRBJ2-2; TRBD1 aligns across 9 bases. With V trimmed by 5 bases and J by 5 bases, 6 bases remained unmatched. The CDR3 contains 15 residues. Germline V CDR1 and CDR2: SGHNT, YENEEA. Supplemented by reference TRBV11-3 and TRBJ2-2, the full variable domain reads EAGVVQSPRYKIIEKKQPVAFWCNPISGHNTLYWYLQNLGQGPELLIRYENEEAVDDSQLPKDRFSAERLKGVDSTLKIQPAELGDSAVYLCASSPGTGRTGELFFGEGSRLTVL.